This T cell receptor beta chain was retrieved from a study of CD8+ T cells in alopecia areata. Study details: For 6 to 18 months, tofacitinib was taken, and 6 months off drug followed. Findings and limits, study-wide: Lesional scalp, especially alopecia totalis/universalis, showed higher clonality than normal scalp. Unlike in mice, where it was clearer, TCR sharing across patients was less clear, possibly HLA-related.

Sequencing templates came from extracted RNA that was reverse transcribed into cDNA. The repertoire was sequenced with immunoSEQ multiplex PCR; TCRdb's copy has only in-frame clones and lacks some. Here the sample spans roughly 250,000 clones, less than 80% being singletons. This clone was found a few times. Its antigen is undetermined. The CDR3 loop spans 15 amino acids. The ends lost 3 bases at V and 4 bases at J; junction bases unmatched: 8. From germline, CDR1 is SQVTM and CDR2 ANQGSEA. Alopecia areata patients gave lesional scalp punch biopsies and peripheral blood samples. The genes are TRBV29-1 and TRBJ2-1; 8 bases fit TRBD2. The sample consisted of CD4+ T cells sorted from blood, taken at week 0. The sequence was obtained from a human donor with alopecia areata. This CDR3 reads CSVESPSGGYNEQFF. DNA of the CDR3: TGCAGCGTTGAGTCGCCCAGCGGGGGATACAATGAGCAGTTCTTC.